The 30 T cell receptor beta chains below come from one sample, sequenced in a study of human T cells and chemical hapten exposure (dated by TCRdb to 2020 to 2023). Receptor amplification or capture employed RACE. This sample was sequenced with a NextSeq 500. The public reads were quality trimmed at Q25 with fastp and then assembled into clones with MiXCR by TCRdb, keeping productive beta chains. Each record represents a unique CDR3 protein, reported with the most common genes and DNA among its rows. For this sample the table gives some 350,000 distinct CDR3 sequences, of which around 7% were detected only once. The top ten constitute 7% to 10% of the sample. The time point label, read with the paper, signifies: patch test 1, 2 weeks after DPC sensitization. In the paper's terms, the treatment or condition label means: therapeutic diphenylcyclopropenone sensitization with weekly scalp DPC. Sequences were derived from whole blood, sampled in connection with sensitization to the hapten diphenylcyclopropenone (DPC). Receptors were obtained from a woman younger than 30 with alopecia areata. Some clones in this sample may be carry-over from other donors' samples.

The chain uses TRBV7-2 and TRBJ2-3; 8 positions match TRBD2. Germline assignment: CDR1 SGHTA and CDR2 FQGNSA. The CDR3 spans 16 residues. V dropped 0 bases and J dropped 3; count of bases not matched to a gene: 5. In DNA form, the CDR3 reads TGTGCCAGCAGCTTAGCCGGGGGGGGATGGACAGATACGCAGTATTTT. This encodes CASSLAGGGWTDTQYF.

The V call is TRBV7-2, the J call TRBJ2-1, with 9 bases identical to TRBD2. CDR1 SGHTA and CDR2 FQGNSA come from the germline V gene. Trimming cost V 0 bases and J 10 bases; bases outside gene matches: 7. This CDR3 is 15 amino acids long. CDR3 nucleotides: TGTGCCAGCAGCTTAGCGCCAGTAGCGGGGGAGGAGCAGTTCTTC. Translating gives CASSLAPVAGEEQFF.

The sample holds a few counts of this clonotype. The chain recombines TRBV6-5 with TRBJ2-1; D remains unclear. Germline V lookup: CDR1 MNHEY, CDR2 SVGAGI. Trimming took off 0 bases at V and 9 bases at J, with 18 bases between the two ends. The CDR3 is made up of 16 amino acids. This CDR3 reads CASSYSSPRWGGEQFF. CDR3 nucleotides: TGTGCCAGCAGTTACTCGTCCCCTAGGTGGGGTGGTGAGCAGTTCTTC.

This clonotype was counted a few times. CDR3 loop: CASSVEGGQGNSPLHF. In DNA, the CDR3 is TGTGCCAGCAGCGTAGAAGGAGGGCAGGGGAATTCACCCCTCCACTTT. The chain has TRBV9 and TRBJ1-6, with D possibly TRBD1 on 6 matching bases. V was shortened by 0 bases and J by 7 bases, with 14 bases between the two germline ends. The CDR3 length is 16 residues. The germline CDR1 and CDR2 sequences are SGDLS and YYNGEE.

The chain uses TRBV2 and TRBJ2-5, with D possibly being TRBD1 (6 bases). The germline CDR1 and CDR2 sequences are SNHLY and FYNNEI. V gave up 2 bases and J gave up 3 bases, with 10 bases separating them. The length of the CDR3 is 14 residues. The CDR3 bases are TGTGCCAGCAGTGAATCACAGGGAAAAGAGACCCAGTACTTC. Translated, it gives CASSESQGKETQYF.

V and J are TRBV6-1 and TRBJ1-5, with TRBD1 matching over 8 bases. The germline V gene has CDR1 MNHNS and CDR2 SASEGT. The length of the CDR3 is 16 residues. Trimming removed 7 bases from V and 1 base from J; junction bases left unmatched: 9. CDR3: CASTQGQGGSNQPQHF. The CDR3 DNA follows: TGTGCCAGCACTCAAGGACAGGGCGGGAGCAATCAGCCCCAGCATTTT.

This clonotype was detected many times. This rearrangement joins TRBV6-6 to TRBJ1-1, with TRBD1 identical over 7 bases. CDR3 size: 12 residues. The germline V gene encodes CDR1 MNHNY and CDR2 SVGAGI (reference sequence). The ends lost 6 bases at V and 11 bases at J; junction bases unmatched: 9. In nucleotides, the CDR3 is TGTGCCAGCAGCCGCGCTACAGGGGACGCTTTCTTT. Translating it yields CASSRATGDAFF.

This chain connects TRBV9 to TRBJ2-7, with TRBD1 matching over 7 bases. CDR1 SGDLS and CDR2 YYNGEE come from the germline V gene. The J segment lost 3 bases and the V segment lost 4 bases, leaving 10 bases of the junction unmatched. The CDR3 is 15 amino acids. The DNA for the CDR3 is TGTGCCAGCAGCCAAAACGACAGGGTAGACTACGAGCAGTACTTC. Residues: CASSQNDRVDYEQYF.

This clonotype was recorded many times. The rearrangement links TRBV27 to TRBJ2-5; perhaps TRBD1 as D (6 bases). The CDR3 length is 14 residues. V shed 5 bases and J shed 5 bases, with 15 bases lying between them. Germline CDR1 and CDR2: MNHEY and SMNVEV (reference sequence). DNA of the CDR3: TGTGCCAGCAGTCACCAGGGGTCCGGGGAGACCCAGTACTTC. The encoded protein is CASSHQGSGETQYF.

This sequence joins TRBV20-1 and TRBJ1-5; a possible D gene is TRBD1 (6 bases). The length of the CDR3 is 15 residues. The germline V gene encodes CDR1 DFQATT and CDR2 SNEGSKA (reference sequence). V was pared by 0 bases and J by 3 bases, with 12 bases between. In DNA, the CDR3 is TGCAGTGCTAGAGAGGGGAGACAGGTCAATCAGCCCCAGCATTTT. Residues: CSAREGRQVNQPQHF.

The CDR3 region is CASSPTSGEPGNTIYF. The CDR3 DNA sequence: TGTGCCAGCAGCCCAACTTCAGGGGAACCTGGAAACACCATATATTTT. The rearrangement uses TRBV3-1 and TRBJ1-3; tentative D call: TRBD1 (6 bases). V lost 4 bases to trimming and J lost 2 bases, with 15 bases between them. This CDR3 is built from 16 residues. Germline V gene sequence: CDR1 LGHDT, CDR2 YNNKEL (reference sequence).

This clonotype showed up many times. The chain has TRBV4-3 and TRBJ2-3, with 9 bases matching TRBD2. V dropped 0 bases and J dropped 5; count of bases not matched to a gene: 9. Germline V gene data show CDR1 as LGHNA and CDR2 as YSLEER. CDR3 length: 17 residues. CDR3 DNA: TGCGCCAGCAGCCAAGATCCCGGCGGGGGGGCAGGAGATACGCAGTATTTT. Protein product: CASSQDPGGGAGDTQYF.

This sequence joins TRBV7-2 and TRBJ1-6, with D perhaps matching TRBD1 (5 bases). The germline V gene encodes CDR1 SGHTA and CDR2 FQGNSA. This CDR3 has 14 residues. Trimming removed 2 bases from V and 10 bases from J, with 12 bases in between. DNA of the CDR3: TGTGCCAGCAGCTTAAGGGGAAGTGAATCACCCCTCCACTTT. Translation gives CASSLRGSESPLHF. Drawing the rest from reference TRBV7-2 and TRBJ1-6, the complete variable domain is GAGVSQSPSNKVTEKGKDVELRCDPISGHTALYWYRQSLGQGLEFLIYFQGNSAPDKSGLPSDRFSAERTGGSVSTLTIQRTQQEDSAVYLCASSLRGSESPLHFGNGTRLTVT.

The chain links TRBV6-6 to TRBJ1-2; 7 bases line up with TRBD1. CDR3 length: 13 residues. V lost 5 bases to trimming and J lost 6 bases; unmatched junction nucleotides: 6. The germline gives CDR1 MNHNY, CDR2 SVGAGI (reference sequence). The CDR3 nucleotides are TGTGCCAGCAGTCAGGGGGAACTCGATGGCTACACCTTC. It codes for CASSQGELDGYTF.

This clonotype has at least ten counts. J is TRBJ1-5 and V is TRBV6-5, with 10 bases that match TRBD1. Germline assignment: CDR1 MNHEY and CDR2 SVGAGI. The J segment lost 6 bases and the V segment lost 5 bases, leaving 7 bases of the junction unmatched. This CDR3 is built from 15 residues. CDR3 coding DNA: TGTGCCAGCAGTAGAAGACAGGGGGCTGGTCAGCCCCAGCATTTT. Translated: CASSRRQGAGQPQHF.

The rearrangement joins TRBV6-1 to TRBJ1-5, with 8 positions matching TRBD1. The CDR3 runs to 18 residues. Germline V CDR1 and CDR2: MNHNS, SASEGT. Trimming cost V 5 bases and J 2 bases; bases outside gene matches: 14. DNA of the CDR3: TGTGCCAGCAGTCCCCGGACAGGGCGGGGGACTGGCAATCAGCCCCAGCATTTT. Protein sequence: CASSPRTGRGTGNQPQHF.

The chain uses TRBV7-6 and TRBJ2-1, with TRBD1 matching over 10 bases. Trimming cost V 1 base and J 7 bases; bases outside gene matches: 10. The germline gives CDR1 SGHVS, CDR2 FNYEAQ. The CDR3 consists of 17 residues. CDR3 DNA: TGTGCCAGCAGCTTAGTACCCGGGACAGGGGACATTAATGAGCAGTTCTTC. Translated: CASSLVPGTGDINEQFF.

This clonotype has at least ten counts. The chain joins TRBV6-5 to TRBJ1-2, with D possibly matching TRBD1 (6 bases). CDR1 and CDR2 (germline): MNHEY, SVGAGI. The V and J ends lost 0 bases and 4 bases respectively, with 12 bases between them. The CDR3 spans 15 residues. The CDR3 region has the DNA TGTGCCAGCAGTTACTCTAAAGGGGGATTCTATGGCTACACCTTC. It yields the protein CASSYSKGGFYGYTF.

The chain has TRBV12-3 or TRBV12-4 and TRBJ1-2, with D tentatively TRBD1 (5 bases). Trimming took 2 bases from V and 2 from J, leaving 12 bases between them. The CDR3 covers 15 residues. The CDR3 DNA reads TGTGCCAGCAGTTTATCCTTGGGGCGGAACTATGGCTACACCTTC. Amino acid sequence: CASSLSLGRNYGYTF.

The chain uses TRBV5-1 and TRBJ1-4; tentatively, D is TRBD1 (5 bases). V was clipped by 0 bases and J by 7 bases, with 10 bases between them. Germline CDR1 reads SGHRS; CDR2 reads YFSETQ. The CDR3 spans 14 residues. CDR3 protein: CASSLGDRGEKLFF. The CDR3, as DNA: TGCGCCAGCAGCTTGGGGGACCGGGGTGAAAAACTGTTTTTT. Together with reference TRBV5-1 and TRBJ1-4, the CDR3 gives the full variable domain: KAGVTQTPRYLIKTRGQQVTLSCSPISGHRSVSWYQQTPGQGLQFLFEYFSETQRNKGNFPGRFSGRQFSNSRSEMNVSTLELGDSALYLCASSLGDRGEKLFFGSGTQLSVL.

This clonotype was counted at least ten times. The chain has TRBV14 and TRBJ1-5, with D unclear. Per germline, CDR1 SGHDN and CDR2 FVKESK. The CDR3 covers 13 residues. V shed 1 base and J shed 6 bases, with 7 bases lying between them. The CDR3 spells CASSQGLSQPQHF. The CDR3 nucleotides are TGTGCCAGCAGCCAAGGGCTAAGTCAGCCCCAGCATTTT.

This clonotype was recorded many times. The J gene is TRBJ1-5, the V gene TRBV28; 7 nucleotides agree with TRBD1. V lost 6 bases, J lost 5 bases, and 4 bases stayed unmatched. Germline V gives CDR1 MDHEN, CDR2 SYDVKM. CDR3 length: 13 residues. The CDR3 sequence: CASSLQGHQPQHF. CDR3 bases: TGTGCCAGCAGCTTACAGGGGCATCAGCCCCAGCATTTT.

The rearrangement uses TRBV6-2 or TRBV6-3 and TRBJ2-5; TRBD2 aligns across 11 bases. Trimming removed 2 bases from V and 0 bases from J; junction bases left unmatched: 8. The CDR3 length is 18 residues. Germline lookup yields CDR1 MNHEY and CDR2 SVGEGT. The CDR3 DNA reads TGTGCCAGCAGTTACGGAAGACTAGCGGGGCCGTACCAAGAGACCCAGTACTTC. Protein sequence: CASSYGRLAGPYQETQYF.

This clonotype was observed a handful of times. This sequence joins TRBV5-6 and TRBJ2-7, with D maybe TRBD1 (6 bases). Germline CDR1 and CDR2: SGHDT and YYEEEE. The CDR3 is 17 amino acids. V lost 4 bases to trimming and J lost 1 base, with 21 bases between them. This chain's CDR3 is CASSATPGAGGSYEQYF. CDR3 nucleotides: TGTGCCAGCAGCGCAACCCCAGGGGCCGGCGGATCCTACGAGCAGTACTTC.

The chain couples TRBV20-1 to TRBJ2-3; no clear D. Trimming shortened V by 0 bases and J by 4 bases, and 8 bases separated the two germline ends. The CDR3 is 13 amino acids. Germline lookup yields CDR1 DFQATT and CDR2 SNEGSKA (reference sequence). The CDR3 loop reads CSARDPRPDTQYF. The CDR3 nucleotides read TGCAGTGCTAGAGACCCAAGACCAGATACGCAGTATTTT.

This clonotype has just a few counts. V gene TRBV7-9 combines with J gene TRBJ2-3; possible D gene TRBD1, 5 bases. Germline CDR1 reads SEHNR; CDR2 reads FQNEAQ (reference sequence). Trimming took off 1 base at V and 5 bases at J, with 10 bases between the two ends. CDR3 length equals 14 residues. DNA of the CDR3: TGTGCCAGCAGCTTAGGTGGGGCAGTAGATACGCAGTATTTT. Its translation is CASSLGGAVDTQYF.

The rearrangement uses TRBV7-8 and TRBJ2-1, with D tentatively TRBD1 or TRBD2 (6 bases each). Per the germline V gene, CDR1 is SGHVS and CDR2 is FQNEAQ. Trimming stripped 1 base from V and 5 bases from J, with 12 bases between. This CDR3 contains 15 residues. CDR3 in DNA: TGTGCCAGCAGCTTAGAGGGGGGCAGCCACAATGAGCAGTTCTTC. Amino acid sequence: CASSLEGGSHNEQFF.

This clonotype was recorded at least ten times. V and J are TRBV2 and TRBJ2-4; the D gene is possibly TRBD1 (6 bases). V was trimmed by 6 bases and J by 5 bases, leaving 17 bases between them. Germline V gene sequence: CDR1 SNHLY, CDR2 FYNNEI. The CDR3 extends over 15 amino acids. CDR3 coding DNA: TGTGCCAGCAGATCAAGTACAGGGCGCCAAAACATTCAGTACTTC. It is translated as CASRSSTGRQNIQYF.

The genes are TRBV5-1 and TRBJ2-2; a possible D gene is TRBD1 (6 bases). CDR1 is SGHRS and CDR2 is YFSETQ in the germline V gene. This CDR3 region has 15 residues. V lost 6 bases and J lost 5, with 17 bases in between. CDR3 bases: TGCGCCAGCACAAGACCGGGACAAGGAACCGGGGAGCTGTTTTTT. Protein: CASTRPGQGTGELFF.

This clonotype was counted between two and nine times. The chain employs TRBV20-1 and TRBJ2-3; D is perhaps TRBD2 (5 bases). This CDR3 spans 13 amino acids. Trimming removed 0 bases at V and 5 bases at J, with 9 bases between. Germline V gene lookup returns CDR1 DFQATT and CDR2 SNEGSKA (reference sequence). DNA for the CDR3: TGCAGTGCTAGAGACGCGAGGGAAGATACGCAGTATTTT. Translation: CSARDAREDTQYF.